This T cell receptor (beta chain) appears in the sequencing data of a study of blood T cell repertoires in COVID-19 (dated by TCRdb to the early 2020s). As for the study more broadly: Samples covering the acute and convalescent phases of COVID-19 were provided by collaborators in the United States, Italy and Spain. The repertoires were released in a freely available public database meant as a resource for research on the immune response to SARS-CoV-2. The prospective study material was composed of cDNA or gDNA derived from T cells, B-cell-depleted T cells, or PBMCs. A de-identified subject ID, COVID-19 status, age in years and sex were almost always included in the sample metadata. Where HLA class I and class II types were available, the types were taken from metadata supplied by the sample provider, not from assay-based typing. The samples were drawn from the first 160 participants of the ongoing ImmuneRACE study and from some 1,300 subjects provided by 6 global collaborators. The dataset comprised deeply sampled blood TCRbeta repertoires from subjects exposed to, actively infected with, or recovered from COVID-19.

Overall study outcomes, separate from this receptor: The quantity of clinical and demographic metadata differed by source and by participant and was supplied without curation.

The CDR3 sequence holds 14 residues, the cysteine and phenylalanine included. Only CDR3 DNA is held: 42 bases, read in frame from base 1. CDR1 and CDR2 are read off the germline V gene as SGDLS and YYNGEE. Relative to germline, V is 0 bases shorter and J is 2 bases shorter, with 9 bases between their ends. The immunoSEQ Assay, a bias-controlled multiplex PCR, was used to amplify TCRbeta CDR3 regions from genomic DNA. The authors' analysis ran thus. The number of nucleated cells in each sample was estimated by amplification of reference gene primers within the assay. To quantify the absolute abundance of each unique TCRbeta CDR3 rearrangement, sequence reads were collapsed and filtered. For each sample, productive Simpson clonality was calculated as the square root of Simpson's diversity index across productive rearrangements. Not all clones reach the TCRdb copy of this immuneACCESS table, which keeps in-frame sequences only. Checked studies attribute under half of the gap to unresolved V genes and leave the rest unexplained. V, J and clone size reflect that table, while D and trimming were determined from the DNA. Counted in this sample were approximately 140,000 clones; 70% to 90% of them appeared once. More than 1% of the sample goes to the ten largest clones.

Participants in the prospective study were enrolled through a virtual design, were aged roughly 18 to 100 years, and lived in 24 United States geographic areas. In the prospective study, cohorts were assigned on the basis of participant-reported clinical history obtained from a screening survey and a study questionnaire. In the prospective study, mobile phlebotomists collected whole blood, serum and a nasopharyngeal or oropharyngeal swab from each participant. Prospective study participants could optionally give additional blood draws and questionnaires over a roughly 2-month period. Prospective study blood samples were shipped either frozen or at room temperature before DNA extraction. Notes on this clone: This receptor's antigen is unknown. Per-nucleotide qualities are absent, and no much larger clonotype sits a single base away. Other DNA variants within this sample encode the same CDR3.

The receptor was derived from a woman in her thirties with acute COVID-19. The material sequenced was PBMCs or T cells enriched from blood (not recorded which). This chain is built from TRBV9 and TRBJ2-7, with TRBD1 perhaps the D gene, on 5 matching bases. The DNA is as follows: TGTGCCAGCAGCGTAGGGGGCGGTACCTACGAGCAGTACTTC. Its product reads: CASSVGGGTYEQYF. Beyond the CDR3, the reference TRBV9 and TRBJ2-7 genes provide the residues; the full variable domain reads: DSGVTQTPKHLITATGQRVTLRCSPRSGDLSVYWYQQSLDQGLQFLIQYYNGEERAKGNILERFSAQQFPDLHSELNLSSLELGDSALYFCASSVGGGTYEQYFGPGTRLTVT.